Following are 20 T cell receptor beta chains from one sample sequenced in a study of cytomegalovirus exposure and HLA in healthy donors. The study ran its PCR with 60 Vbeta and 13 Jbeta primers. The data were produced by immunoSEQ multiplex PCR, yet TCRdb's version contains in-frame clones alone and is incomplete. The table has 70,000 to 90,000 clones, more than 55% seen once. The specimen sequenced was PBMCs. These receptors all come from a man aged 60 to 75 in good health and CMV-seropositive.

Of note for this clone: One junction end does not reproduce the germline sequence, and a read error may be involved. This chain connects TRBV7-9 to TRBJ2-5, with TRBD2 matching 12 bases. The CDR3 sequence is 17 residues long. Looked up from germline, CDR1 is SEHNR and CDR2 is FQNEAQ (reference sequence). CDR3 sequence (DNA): TGTTCCAGCAGCTTCTCCCTAGCGGGAGGGGTCCAAGAGACCCAGTACTTC. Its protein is CSSSFSLAGGVQETQYF.

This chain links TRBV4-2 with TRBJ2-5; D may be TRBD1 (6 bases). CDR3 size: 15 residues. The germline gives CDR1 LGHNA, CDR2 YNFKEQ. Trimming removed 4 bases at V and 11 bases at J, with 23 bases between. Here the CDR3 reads CASSPSGTRLAEQYF. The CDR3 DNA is TGTGCCAGCAGCCCGTCCGGGACACGTCTTGCGGAGCAGTACTTC.

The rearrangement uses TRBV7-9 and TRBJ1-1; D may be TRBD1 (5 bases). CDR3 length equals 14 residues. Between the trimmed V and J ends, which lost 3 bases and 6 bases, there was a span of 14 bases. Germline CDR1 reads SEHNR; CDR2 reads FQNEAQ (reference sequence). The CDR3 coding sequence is TGTGCCAGCAGCTTTCCAGGGAAGGGCGCTGAAGCTTTCTTT. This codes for CASSFPGKGAEAFF.

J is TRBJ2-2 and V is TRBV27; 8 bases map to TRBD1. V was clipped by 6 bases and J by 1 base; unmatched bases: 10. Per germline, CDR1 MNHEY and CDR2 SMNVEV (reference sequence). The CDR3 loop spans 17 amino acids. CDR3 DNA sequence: TGTGCCAGCAGGGAGGCCCCCGGGACAGGGAACACCGGGGAGCTGTTTTTT. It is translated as CASREAPGTGNTGELFF.

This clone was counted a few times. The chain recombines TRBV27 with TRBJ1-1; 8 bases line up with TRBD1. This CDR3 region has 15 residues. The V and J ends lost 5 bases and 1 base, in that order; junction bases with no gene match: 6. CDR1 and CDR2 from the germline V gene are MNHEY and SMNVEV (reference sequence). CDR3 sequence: CASSPQGARNTEAFF. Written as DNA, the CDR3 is TGTGCCAGCAGTCCTCAGGGGGCGCGGAACACTGAAGCTTTCTTT.

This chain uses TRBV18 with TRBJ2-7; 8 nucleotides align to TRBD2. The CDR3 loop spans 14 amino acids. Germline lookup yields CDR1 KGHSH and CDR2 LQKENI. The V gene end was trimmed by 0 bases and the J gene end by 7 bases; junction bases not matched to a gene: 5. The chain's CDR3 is CASSPPAGAWEQYF. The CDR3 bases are TGTGCCAGCTCACCACCAGCGGGGGCATGGGAGCAGTACTTC.

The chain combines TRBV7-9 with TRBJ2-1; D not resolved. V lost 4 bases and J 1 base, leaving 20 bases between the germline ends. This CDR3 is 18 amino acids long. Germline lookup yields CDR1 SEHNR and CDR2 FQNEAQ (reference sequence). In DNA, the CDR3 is TGTGCCAGCAGCTCATCCTTCGTAAGCAAGAGGTCCTACAATGAGCAGTTCTTC. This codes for CASSSSFVSKRSYNEQFF.

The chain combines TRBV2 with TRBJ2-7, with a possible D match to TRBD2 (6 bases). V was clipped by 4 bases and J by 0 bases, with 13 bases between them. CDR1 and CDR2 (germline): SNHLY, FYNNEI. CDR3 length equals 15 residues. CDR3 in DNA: TGTGCCAGCAGTGGAAGCGGGCGGGTCTCCTACGAGCAGTACTTC. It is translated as CASSGSGRVSYEQYF. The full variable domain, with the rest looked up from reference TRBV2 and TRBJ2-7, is EPEVTQTPSHQVTQMGQEVILRCVPISNHLYFYWYRQILGQKVEFLVSFYNNEISEKSEIFDDQFSVERPDGSNFTLKIRSTKLEDSAMYFCASSGSGRVSYEQYFGPGTRLTVT.

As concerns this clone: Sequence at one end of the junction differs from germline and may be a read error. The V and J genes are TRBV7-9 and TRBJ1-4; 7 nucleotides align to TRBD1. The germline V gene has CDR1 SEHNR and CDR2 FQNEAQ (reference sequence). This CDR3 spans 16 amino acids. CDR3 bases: TGTTCCAGCAGCCCTCCTAGGACAGGCCCTCTAGGGAAACTGTTTTTT. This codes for CSSSPPRTGPLGKLFF. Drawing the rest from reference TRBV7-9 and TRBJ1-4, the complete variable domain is DTGVSQNPRHKITKRGQNVTFRCDPISEHNRLYWYRQTLGQGPEFLTYFQNEAQLEKSRLLSDRFSAERPKGSFSTLEIQRTEQGDSAMYLCSSSPPRTGPLGKLFFGSGTQLSVL.

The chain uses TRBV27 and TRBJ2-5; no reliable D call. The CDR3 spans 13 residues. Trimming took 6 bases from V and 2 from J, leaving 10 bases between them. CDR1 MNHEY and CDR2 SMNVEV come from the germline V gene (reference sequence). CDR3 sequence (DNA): TGTGCCAGCAGCCCATTAGAACAAGAGACCCAGTACTTC. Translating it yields CASSPLEQETQYF.

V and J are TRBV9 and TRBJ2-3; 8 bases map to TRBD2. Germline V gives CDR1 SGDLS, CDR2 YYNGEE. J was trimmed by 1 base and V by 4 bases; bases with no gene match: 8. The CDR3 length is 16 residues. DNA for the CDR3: TGTGCCAGCAGCCCCCGTGGTAGCGGGGGCACAGATACGCAGTATTTT. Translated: CASSPRGSGGTDTQYF. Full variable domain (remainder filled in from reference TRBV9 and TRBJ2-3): DSGVTQTPKHLITATGQRVTLRCSPRSGDLSVYWYQQSLDQGLQFLIQYYNGEERAKGNILERFSAQQFPDLHSELNLSSLELGDSALYFCASSPRGSGGTDTQYFGPGTRLTVL.

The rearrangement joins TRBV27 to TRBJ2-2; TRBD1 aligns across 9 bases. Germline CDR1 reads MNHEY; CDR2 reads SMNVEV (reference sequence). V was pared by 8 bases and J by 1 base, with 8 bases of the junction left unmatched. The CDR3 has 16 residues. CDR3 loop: CASRSTGGRNTGELFF. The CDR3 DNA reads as TGTGCCAGCCGATCCACAGGGGGCAGGAACACCGGGGAGCTGTTTTTT.

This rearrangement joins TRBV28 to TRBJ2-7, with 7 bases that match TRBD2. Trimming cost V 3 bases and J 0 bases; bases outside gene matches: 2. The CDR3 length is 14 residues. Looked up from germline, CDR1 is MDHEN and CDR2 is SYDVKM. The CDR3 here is CASSFSGISYEQYF. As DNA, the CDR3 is TGTGCCAGCAGTTTCAGCGGGATCTCCTACGAGCAGTACTTC.

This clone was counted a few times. CDR3 sequence: CASSQGGDGGNTIYF. CDR3 DNA: TGTGCCAGCAGTCAAGGGGGGGACGGGGGAAACACCATATATTTT. This rearrangement joins TRBV27 to TRBJ1-3, with D perhaps matching TRBD1 (6 bases). The germline CDR1 and CDR2 sequences are MNHEY and SMNVEV (reference sequence). The CDR3 is 15 residues long. Trimming took 5 bases from V and 4 from J, leaving 15 bases between them.

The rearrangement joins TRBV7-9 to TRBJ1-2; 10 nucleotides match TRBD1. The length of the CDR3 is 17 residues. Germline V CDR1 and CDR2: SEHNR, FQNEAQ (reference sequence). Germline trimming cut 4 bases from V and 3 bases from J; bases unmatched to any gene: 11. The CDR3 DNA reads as TGTGCCAGCAGCTCGCGGACTCCCGGGACAGGGGACTATGGCTACACCTTC. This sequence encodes CASSSRTPGTGDYGYTF.

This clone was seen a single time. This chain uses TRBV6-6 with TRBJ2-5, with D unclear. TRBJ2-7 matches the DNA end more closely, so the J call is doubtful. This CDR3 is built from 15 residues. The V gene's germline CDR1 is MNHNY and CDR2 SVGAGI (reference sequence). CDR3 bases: TGTGCCAGCAGTTCCCCTCACTTTGAAGCCTACGAGCAGTACTTC. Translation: CASSSPHFEAYEQYF.

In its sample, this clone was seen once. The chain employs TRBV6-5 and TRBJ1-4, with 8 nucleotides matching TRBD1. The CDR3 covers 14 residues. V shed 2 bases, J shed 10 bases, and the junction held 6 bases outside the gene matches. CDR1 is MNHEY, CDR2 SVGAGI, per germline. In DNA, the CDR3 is TGTGCCAGCAGTTACGGTGGACAGGGCGCAAAACTGTTTTTT. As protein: CASSYGGQGAKLFF.

The CDR3 loop reads CASSATRTQSNGYTF. CDR3 coding DNA: TGCGCCAGCAGTGCTACAAGGACACAGTCGAATGGCTACACCTTC. The V call is TRBV10-1, the J call TRBJ1-2; D may be TRBD1 (5 bases). This CDR3 is built from 15 residues. The germline V gene has CDR1 WNHNN and CDR2 SYGVQD (reference sequence). Trimming pared 4 bases from V and 6 bases from J, leaving 18 bases between.

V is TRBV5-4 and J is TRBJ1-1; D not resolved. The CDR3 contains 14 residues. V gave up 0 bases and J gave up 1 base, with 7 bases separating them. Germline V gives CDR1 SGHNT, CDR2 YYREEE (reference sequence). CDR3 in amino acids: CASSLGQANTEAFF. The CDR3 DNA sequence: TGTGCCAGCAGCTTGGGGCAGGCGAACACTGAAGCTTTCTTT.

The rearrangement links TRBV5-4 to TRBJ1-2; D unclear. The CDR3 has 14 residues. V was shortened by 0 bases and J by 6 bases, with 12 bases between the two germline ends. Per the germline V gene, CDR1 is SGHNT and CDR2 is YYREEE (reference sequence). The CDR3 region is CASSLGGLTHGYTF. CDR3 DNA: TGTGCCAGCAGCTTGGGAGGGCTCACCCATGGCTACACCTTC.